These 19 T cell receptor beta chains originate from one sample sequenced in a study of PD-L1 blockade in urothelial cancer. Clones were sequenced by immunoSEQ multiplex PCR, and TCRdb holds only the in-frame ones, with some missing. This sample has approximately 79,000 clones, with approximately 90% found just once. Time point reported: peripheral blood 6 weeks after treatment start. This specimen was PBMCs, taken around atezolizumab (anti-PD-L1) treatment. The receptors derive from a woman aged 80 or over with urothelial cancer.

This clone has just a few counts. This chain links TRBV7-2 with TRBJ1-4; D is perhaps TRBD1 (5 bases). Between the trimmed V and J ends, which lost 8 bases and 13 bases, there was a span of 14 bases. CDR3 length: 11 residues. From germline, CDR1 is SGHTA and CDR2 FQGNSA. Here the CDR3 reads CASLRGRRLFF. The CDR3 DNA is TGTGCCAGCCTTAGGGGCCGGAGACTGTTTTTT.

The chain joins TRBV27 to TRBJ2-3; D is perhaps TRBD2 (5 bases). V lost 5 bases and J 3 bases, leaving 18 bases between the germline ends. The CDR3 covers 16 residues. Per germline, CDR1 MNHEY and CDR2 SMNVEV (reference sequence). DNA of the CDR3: TGTGCCAGCAGTGTCGAGCGGTTGGGGTATACAGATACGCAGTATTTT. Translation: CASSVERLGYTDTQYF.

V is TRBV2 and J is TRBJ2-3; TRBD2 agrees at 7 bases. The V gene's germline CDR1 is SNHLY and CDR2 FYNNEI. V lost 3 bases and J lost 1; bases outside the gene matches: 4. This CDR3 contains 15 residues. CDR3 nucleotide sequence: TGTGCCAGCAGTGAGGGGGGGGGAGGCACAGATACGCAGTATTTT. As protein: CASSEGGGGTDTQYF.

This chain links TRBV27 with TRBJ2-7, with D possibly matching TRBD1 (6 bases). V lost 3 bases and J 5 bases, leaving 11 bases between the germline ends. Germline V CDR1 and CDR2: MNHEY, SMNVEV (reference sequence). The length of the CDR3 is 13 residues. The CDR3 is CASSFQQGHEQYF. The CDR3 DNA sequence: TGTGCCAGCAGTTTCCAACAGGGCCACGAGCAGTACTTC.

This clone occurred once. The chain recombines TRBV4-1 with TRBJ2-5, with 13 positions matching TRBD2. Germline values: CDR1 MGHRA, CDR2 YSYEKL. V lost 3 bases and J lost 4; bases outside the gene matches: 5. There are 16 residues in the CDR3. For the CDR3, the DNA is TGCGCCAGCAGCCACCGGACTAGCGGGAGCGGAGAGACCCAGTACTTC. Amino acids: CASSHRTSGSGETQYF.

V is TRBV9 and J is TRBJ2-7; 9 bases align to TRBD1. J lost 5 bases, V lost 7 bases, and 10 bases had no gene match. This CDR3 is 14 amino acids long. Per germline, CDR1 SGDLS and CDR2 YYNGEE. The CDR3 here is CASGGGTGFNEQYF. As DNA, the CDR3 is TGTGCCAGCGGCGGAGGGACAGGGTTTAACGAGCAGTACTTC.

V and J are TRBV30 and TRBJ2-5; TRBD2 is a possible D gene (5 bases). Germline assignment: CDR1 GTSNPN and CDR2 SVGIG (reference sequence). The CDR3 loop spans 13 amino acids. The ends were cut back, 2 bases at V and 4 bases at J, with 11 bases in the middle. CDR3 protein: CAWSSTSGETQYF. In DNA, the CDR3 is TGTGCCTGGAGTTCTACGAGCGGAGAGACCCAGTACTTC.

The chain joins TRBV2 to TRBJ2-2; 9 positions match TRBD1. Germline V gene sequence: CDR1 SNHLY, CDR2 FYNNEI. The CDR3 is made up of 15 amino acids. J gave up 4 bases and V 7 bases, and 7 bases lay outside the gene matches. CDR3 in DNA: TGTGCCAGCACAGAGGGACAGGGTGCCACCGGGGAGCTGTTTTTT. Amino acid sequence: CASTEGQGATGELFF.

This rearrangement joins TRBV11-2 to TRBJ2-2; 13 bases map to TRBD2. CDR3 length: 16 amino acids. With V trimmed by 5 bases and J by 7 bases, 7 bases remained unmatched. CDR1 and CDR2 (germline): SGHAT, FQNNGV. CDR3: CASSRGTSGNVGELFF. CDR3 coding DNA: TGTGCCAGCAGCCGCGGGACTAGCGGGAATGTCGGGGAGCTGTTTTTT.

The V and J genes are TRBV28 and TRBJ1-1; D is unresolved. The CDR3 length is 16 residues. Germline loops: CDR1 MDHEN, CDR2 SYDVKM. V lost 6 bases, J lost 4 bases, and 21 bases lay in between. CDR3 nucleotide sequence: TGTGCCAGCAGCCTCGTCACAGCGGGCTTTATCACTGAAGCTTTCTTT. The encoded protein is CASSLVTAGFITEAFF.

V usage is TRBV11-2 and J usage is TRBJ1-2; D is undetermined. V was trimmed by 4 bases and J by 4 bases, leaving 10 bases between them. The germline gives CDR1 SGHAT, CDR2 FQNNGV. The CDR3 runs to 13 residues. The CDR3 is CASSSSGSYGYTF. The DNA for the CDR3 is TGTGCCAGCAGCTCTTCGGGGTCCTATGGCTACACCTTC.

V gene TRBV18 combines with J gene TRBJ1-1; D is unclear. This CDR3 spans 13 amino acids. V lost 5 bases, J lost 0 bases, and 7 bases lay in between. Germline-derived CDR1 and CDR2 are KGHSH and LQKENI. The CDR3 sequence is CASSDNMNTEAFF. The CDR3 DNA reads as TGTGCCAGCTCAGACAACATGAACACTGAAGCTTTCTTT.

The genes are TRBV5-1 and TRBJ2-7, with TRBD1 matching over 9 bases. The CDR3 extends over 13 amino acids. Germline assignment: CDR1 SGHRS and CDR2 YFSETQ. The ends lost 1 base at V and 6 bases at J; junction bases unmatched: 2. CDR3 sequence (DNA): TGCGCCAGCAGCTTGACAGGGGGCGTCGAGCAGTACTTC. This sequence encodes CASSLTGGVEQYF.

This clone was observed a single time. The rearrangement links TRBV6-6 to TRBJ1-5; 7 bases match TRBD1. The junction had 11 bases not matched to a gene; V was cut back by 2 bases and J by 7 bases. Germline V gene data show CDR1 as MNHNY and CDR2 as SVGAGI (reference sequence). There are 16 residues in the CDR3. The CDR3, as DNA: TGTGCCAGCAGTTACCTCTACCGGGACAGTACGCAGCCCCAGCATTTT. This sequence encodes CASSYLYRDSTQPQHF.

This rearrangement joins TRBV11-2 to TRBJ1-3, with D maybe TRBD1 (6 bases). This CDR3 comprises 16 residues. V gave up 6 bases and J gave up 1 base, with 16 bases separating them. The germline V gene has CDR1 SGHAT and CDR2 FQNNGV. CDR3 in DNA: TGTGCCAGCAGACCAAGCCGGGGGGCGTCTGGAAACACCATATATTTT. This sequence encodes CASRPSRGASGNTIYF.

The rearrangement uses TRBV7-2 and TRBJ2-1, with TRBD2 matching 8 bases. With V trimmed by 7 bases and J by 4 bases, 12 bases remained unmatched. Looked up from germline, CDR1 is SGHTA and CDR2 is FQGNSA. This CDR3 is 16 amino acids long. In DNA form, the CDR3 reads TGTGCCAGCACCAAAAATAGCGGGATGAGGTACAATGAGCAGTTCTTC. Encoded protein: CASTKNSGMRYNEQFF. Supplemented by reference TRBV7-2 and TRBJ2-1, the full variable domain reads GAGVSQSPSNKVTEKGKDVELRCDPISGHTALYWYRQSLGQGLEFLIYFQGNSAPDKSGLPSDRFSAERTGGSVSTLTIQRTQQEDSAVYLCASTKNSGMRYNEQFFGPGTRLTVL.

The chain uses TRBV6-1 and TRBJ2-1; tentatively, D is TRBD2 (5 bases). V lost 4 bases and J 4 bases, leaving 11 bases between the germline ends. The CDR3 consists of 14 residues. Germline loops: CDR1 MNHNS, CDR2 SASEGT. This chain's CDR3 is CASSARGRYNEQFF. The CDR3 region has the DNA TGTGCCAGCAGTGCCCGGGGAAGGTACAATGAGCAGTTCTTC.

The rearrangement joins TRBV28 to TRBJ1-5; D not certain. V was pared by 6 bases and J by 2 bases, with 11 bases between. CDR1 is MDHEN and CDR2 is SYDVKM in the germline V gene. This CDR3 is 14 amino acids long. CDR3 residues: CASSGSVGNQPQHF. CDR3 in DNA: TGTGCCAGCAGCGGGTCCGTTGGCAATCAGCCCCAGCATTTT.

Written as DNA, the CDR3 is TGTGCCAGCAGTGTTGGGACAGGGAGCGATGAGCAGTTCTTC. Its translation: CASSVGTGSDEQFF. The chain combines TRBV2 with TRBJ2-1; 9 bases agree with TRBD1. V shed 4 bases, J shed 8 bases, and the junction held 6 bases outside the gene matches. CDR3 size: 14 residues. Germline V gene lookup returns CDR1 SNHLY and CDR2 FYNNEI.